The TCR beta chain under discussion was sequenced for a study of siplizumab effects on memory and regulatory T cells. Study-wide points: The average Treg-derived proportion among mappable alloreactive CD4+ clones was 68.8% with siplizumab versus under 35% in controls. The study did not confirm that proliferating Tregs from siplizumab cultures were suppressive. Naive or memory phenotype assignment was not possible for roughly 75-96% of proliferating CD4+ or CD8+ clones. Sequences below about 10^-5 frequency were poorly captured, and few alloreactive clones mapped to unstimulated subsets.

The CDR3 extends over 12 amino acids. Germline V gene sequence: CDR1 MGHRA, CDR2 YSYEKL. As concerns this clone: Its specificity is not known. Germline is not matched at one junction end, which may reflect a read error.

Using immunoSEQ multiplex PCR, the repertoire was profiled, and TCRdb retains in-frame clones only, with some absent. The sample gives about 100,000 clones, about 91% of which show up once; 0.55% to 0.95% is in the top ten. V gene TRBV4-1 combines with J gene TRBJ1-2; D unclear. Sequenced input: Tregs sorted from blood. The receptor comes from a human donor in good health. CDR3 sequence (DNA): TGCGCCAGCAGCCAAGAACTAGGAGCCCGAGCCTTC. This sequence encodes CASSQELGARAF.